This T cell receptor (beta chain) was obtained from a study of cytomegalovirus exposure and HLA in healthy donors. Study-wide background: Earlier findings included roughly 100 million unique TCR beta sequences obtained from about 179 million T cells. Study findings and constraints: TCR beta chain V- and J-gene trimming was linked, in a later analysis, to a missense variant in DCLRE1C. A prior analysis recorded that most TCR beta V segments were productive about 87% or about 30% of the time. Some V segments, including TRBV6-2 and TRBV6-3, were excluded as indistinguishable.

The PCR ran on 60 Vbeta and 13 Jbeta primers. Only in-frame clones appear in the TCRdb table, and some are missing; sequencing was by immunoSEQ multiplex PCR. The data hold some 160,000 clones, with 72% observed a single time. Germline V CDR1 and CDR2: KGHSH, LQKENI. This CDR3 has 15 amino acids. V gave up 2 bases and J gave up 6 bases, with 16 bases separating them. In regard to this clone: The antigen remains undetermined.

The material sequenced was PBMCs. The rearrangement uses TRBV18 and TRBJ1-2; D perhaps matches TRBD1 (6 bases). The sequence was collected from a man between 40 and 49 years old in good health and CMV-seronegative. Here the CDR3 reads CASSPEGVISHGYTF. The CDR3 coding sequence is TGTGCCAGCTCACCAGAGGGGGTGATCAGCCATGGCTACACCTTC.